A selection of T cell receptor beta chains follows, all from one sample in a study of graft-versus-host responses after intestinal transplantation. Libraries were prepared by immunoSEQ multiplex PCR; TCRdb keeps only in-frame clonotypes and omits some of them. The table lists 96,000 or so clones, about 94% of them singletons. These receptors are not linked to any known antigen. Source: unstimulated CD4+ T cells sorted from spleen or lymph node cells, taken before intestinal transplant. All receptors come from a human donor who received an intestinal transplant. The CDR3 runs from the conserved cysteine through the conserved F or W. A D gene is named only where the DNA matches it firmly. Size values are once, few and many counts, or a class for expanded clones, and some rows have none.

D gene,V gene,J gene,clone size,CDR3 length,CDR3 protein,CDR3 DNA
NA,TRBV5-1,TRBJ1-1,NA,15,CASSSEQGGGTEAFF,TGCGCCAGCAGCTCAGAACAGGGAGGGGGCACTGAAGCTTTCTTT
TRBD1,TRBV11-3,TRBJ2-2,NA,16,CASSQWTGGHTGELFF,TGTGCCAGCAGCCAATGGACAGGAGGACACACCGGGGAGCTGTTTTTT
TRBD1,TRBV2,TRBJ2-7,NA,13,CASSEDRTYEQYF,TGTGCCAGCAGTGAGGACAGGACGTACGAGCAGTACTTC
TRBD2,TRBV7-2,TRBJ2-7,NA,15,CASSFLAGRGYEQYF,TGTGCCAGCAGTTTTCTAGCGGGACGTGGGTACGAGCAGTACTTC
NA,TRBV9,TRBJ2-1,NA,16,CASSVESLSSYNEQFF,TGTGCCAGCAGCGTAGAGAGCCTGAGCTCCTACAATGAGCAGTTCTTC
TRBD2,TRBV2,TRBJ2-1,once,14,CASGGLARYNEQFF,TGTGCCAGCGGAGGACTAGCACGCTACAATGAGCAGTTCTTC
NA,TRBV19,TRBJ2-1,NA,15,CASSKGGVPYNEQFF,TGTGCCAGTAGCAAAGGGGGAGTACCTTACAATGAGCAGTTCTTC
TRBD2,TRBV6-6,TRBJ2-7,NA,16,CASSYAGGAGSYEQYF,TGTGCCAGCAGTTACGCGGGGGGCGCCGGCTCCTACGAGCAGTACTTC
NA,TRBV6-5,TRBJ1-2,once,14,CASSSIVYKNGYTF,TGTGCCAGCAGTTCCATAGTCTATAAAAATGGCTACACCTTC
TRBD2,TRBV10-2,TRBJ2-7,NA,13,CASRLAGNYEQYF,TGCGCCAGCCGACTAGCGGGCAACTACGAGCAGTACTTC
TRBD1,TRBV6-5,TRBJ1-5,NA,15,CASSRQGNSNQPQHF,TGTGCCAGCAGTCGACAGGGAAATAGCAATCAGCCCCAGCATTTT
NA,TRBV15,TRBJ2-2,once,13,CATSRDPGGELFF,TGTGCCACCAGCAGAGATCCCGGTGGGGAGCTGTTTTTT
TRBD2,TRBV5-1,TRBJ2-1,NA,15,CASSRTSGSPNEQFF,TGCGCCAGCAGCCGGACTAGCGGGAGTCCAAATGAGCAGTTCTTC
NA,TRBV10-3,TRBJ1-1,NA,15,CAISEPTIWNTEAFF,TGTGCCATCAGTGAGCCGACAATATGGAACACTGAAGCTTTCTTT
TRBD1,TRBV9,TRBJ1-3,NA,15,CASSRGQGAGNTIYF,TGTGCCAGCAGCCGAGGACAGGGGGCTGGAAACACCATATATTTT
NA,TRBV7-8,TRBJ2-1,NA,16,CASSLYDRRRYNEQFF,TGTGCCAGCAGCTTATACGACAGGAGACGATACAATGAGCAGTTCTTC
TRBD2,TRBV12-5,TRBJ2-3,NA,16,CASGSGLAGNTDTQYF,TGTGCTAGTGGCTCGGGACTAGCGGGGAACACAGATACGCAGTATTTT
NA,TRBV18,TRBJ1-1,NA,15,CASSPPRGRNTEAFF,TGTGCCAGCTCACCACCGCGAGGGAGGAACACTGAAGCTTTCTTT
TRBD1,TRBV5-1,TRBJ1-1,NA,15,CASSDPGQGHTEAFF,TGCGCCAGCAGCGACCCGGGACAGGGTCACACTGAAGCTTTCTTT
NA,TRBV18,TRBJ1-5,NA,16,CASSGGSADSNQPQHF,TGTGCCAGCTCAGGCGGGAGTGCGGATAGCAATCAGCCCCAGCATTTT
NA,TRBV5-6,TRBJ1-3,once,15,CASGQRGLAGNTIYF,TGTGCCAGCGGCCAGAGAGGACTCGCTGGAAACACCATATATTTT
NA,TRBV29-1,TRBJ1-5,NA,13,CSVGGYSNQPQHF,TGCAGCGTTGGCGGTTATAGCAATCAGCCCCAGCATTTT
NA,TRBV7-2,TRBJ2-2,NA,14,CASSLGANTGELFF,TGTGCCAGCAGCCTGGGAGCGAACACCGGGGAGCTGTTTTTT
TRBD2,TRBV27,TRBJ2-3,NA,15,CASSQGLAGTDTQYF,TGTGCCAGCAGCCAGGGACTAGCGGGAACAGATACGCAGTATTTT
TRBD2,TRBV5-6,TRBJ2-7,NA,14,CASSLAGTSGKQYF,TGTGCCAGCAGCTTGGCCGGGACTAGCGGTAAGCAGTACTTC
TRBD1,TRBV9,TRBJ1-2,NA,17,CASSGDPTGVGGYGYTF,TGTGCCAGCAGCGGGGACCCTACAGGGGTGGGGGGATATGGCTACACCTTC
TRBD1,TRBV4-1,TRBJ2-7,NA,14,CASSSRDRGDEQYF,TGCGCCAGCAGCAGCCGGGACAGGGGGGACGAGCAGTACTTC
TRBD2,TRBV11-3,TRBJ2-7,NA,15,CASSFFRGSAREQYF,TGTGCCAGCAGCTTCTTTCGCGGGAGTGCAAGGGAGCAGTACTTC
NA,TRBV19,TRBJ2-7,NA,14,CASSRRGDTYEQYF,TGTGCCAGTAGTAGGAGGGGCGACACCTACGAGCAGTACTTC
NA,TRBV7-9,TRBJ2-7,NA,14,CASSLDLSSYEQYF,TGTGCCAGCAGCTTAGATTTATCCTCCTACGAGCAGTACTTC
TRBD2,TRBV19,TRBJ2-2,NA,14,CASGVGGGTGELFF,TGTGCCAGCGGGGTCGGGGGGGGCACCGGGGAGCTGTTTTTT
TRBD1,TRBV10-3,TRBJ1-2,few,13,CASSGQGNYGYTF,TGTGCCTCATCAGGACAGGGTAACTATGGCTACACCTTC
NA,TRBV5-1,TRBJ2-5,NA,14,CASGSIGSGETQYF,TGCGCCAGCGGCAGCATAGGCAGCGGGGAGACCCAGTACTTC
TRBD2,TRBV18,TRBJ2-3,NA,18,CASSPHPLAGGPADTQYF,TGTGCCAGCTCACCACACCCACTAGCGGGGGGGCCGGCAGATACGCAGTATTTT
NA,TRBV7-3,TRBJ1-1,NA,13,CASSPQNSHEAFF,TGTGCCAGCAGCCCACAAAACAGCCATGAAGCTTTCTTT
NA,TRBV11-2,TRBJ2-7,once,13,CASSFDQGYEQYF,TGTGCCAGCAGCTTCGATCAGGGCTACGAGCAGTACTTC
TRBD1,TRBV4-1,TRBJ1-2,few,15,CASSPGTGRVDGYTF,TGCGCCAGCAGCCCGGGGACAGGGCGAGTGGATGGCTACACCTTC
TRBD1,TRBV7-3,TRBJ1-6,NA,14,CASSLAGTGTPLHF,TGTGCCAGCAGCTTAGCCGGGACAGGTACACCCCTCCACTTT
TRBD2,TRBV6-5,TRBJ2-1,NA,13,CATGLAGKNEQFF,TGTGCCACAGGACTAGCGGGAAAAAATGAGCAGTTCTTC
NA,TRBV6-5,TRBJ1-4,NA,14,CASSYGGSNEKLFF,TGTGCCAGCAGTTACGGAGGGAGTAATGAAAAACTGTTTTTT